This record concerns one TCR beta chain sequence. The data stem from a study of spatial heterogeneity in lung cancer. One entry per CDR3 protein, called by TCRdb with MiXCR from the 5' RACE reads. Here the sample spans 45,000 or so distinct CDR3 sequences, about 7.6% being singletons. Time point indicated: sample taken at primary tumor resection. Material for sequencing was whole RNA from tumor, nontumor lung or frozen PBMC, left unsorted. This sequence was found in a female donor with early-stage non-small cell lung cancer. The sequenced sample was PBMCs, obtained at surgery.

The CDR3 reads CASSARMGYGETQYF. For the CDR3, the DNA is TGTGCCAGCAGCGCGAGGATGGGGTACGGAGAGACCCAGTACTTC. The rearrangement joins TRBV9 to TRBJ2-5; D remains ambiguous. Deletions cut 3 bases from V and 4 bases from J, with 16 bases between. This CDR3 region has 15 residues. Germline V gene lookup returns CDR1 SGDLS and CDR2 YYNGEE.